The clone carrying this T cell receptor beta chain was seen a single time. Antigen specificity is unknown. The data stem from a study of cytomegalovirus exposure and HLA in healthy donors. Study context: Clustering assigned 81% of the roughly 380 genotyped donors to the Caucasian-associated ancestry cluster. Study findings and constraints: The study carried out a later analysis of TCR beta sequences. It associated around 17,000 of them with specific HLA alleles at a false discovery rate of 0.05. Cytomegalovirus status, reportedly, was diagnosed with high specificity and sensitivity by the classifier. An analysis done earlier found most TCR beta V segments productive about 87% or about 30% of the time.

Amplification used 60 Vbeta primers and 13 Jbeta primers. TCRdb keeps only in-frame clones here, not all; method: immunoSEQ multiplex PCR. The table shows 140,000 or so clones, with around 72% occurring only once. Germline V gives CDR1 MNHEY, CDR2 SMNVEV (reference sequence). The CDR3 spans 16 residues. The ends were cut back, 0 bases at V and 4 bases at J, with 15 bases in the middle. The sequencing sample was made of PBMCs. V gene TRBV27 combines with J gene TRBJ1-2; D remains unclear. The clonotype was recovered from a man between 18 and 29 years old in good health and CMV-seropositive. As DNA, the CDR3 is TGTGCCAGCAGTTTATCGATCGGTGAATTCGCCTATGGCTACACCTTC. Protein product: CASSLSIGEFAYGYTF.